The 21 T cell receptor beta chains below all came from one sample that was sequenced in a study of patients and donors after allogeneic stem cell transplantation. TCRdb passed the RT-PCR reads through MiXCR, listing each CDR3 protein once. The sample has 15,000 to 20,000 distinct CDR3 sequences, 4.5% to 6% seen once. Sequences were obtained from blood, either unsorted or a sorted T cell fraction (not recorded which). All receptors come from a human donor who was either an allogeneic HSCT recipient or a stem cell or donor lymphocyte infusion donor (not recorded which). It is not recorded whose cells these are; they may come from a transplant donor.

This clonotype was found many times. The gene calls are TRBV10-1 and TRBJ1-2; D gene ambiguous. Germline V CDR1 and CDR2: WNHNN, SYGVQD (reference sequence). The CDR3 has 14 amino acids. Trimming removed 3 bases at V and 8 bases at J, with 16 bases between. The CDR3 DNA is TGCGCCAGCAGTGAAAGTCGAGTGCCGAGGGGCTACACCTTC. This codes for CASSESRVPRGYTF.

This clonotype is medium-sized. V and J are TRBV7-9 and TRBJ2-5; D not resolved. The CDR3 contains 13 residues. CDR1 is SEHNR, CDR2 FQNEAQ, per germline (reference sequence). With 2 bases removed from V and 5 bases from J, the gap between germline ends came to 9 bases. CDR3 residues: CASSLPPRETQYF. CDR3 sequence (DNA): TGTGCCAGCAGCTTACCTCCTCGGGAGACCCAGTACTTC.

This clonotype has at least ten counts. The chain recombines TRBV9 with TRBJ2-3, with TRBD2 identical over 7 bases. The CDR3 loop spans 17 amino acids. J gave up 2 bases and V 0 bases, and 9 bases lay outside the gene matches. From germline, CDR1 is SGDLS and CDR2 YYNGEE. The DNA of the CDR3 is TGTGCCAGCAGCGTAGGAACGGGAGGACCTTCCACAGATACGCAGTATTTT. The encoded protein is CASSVGTGGPSTDTQYF.

This clonotype was picked up one time. The V gene is TRBV10-1, the J gene TRBJ2-3; D uncertain. Germline values: CDR1 WNHNN, CDR2 SYGVQD (reference sequence). The CDR3 is 14 amino acids. V was trimmed by 10 bases and J by 2 bases, leaving 16 bases between them. The chain's CDR3 is CATRSQATTDTQYF. In DNA, the CDR3 is TGCGCCACCCGATCCCAGGCGACCACAGATACGCAGTATTTT.

Details on this clonotype: Its ends do not fully match the called genes, so a read error is possible. The CDR3 nucleotides read TGCAGTTGTAGAGTAACGATTAAGAACACTAAAGCTTTCTTT. Its protein product is CSCRVTIKNTKAFF. V and J are TRBV20-1 and TRBJ1-1; D ambiguous. Per germline, CDR1 DFQATT and CDR2 SNEGSKA (reference sequence). The CDR3 has 14 residues.

This clonotype is classed as medium-sized. The chain is built from TRBV11-1 and TRBJ2-7; 7 positions agree with TRBD2. Trimming removed 4 bases from V and 2 bases from J; junction bases left unmatched: 17. CDR1 and CDR2 (germline): SGHAT, FQDESV (reference sequence). This CDR3 contains 18 residues. Here the CDR3 DNA reads TGTGCCAGCAGCTCCAGCCATGCACCCGGGACTAAAACCTACGAGCAGTACTTC. Translating gives CASSSSHAPGTKTYEQYF.

This clonotype was seen many times. At one end, the junction sequence differs from germline, possibly due to a read error. The chain combines TRBV7-9 with TRBJ1-1; D unresolved. This CDR3 is 14 amino acids long. Germline-derived CDR1 and CDR2 are SEHNR and FQNEAQ (reference sequence). CDR3 sequence reads: CASSLASSNTEAFF. CDR3 DNA sequence: TGTGCCAGCAGCCTAGCTAGCTCGAACACTGAAGCTTTCTTT.

In this sample, this clonotype turned up many times. This chain joins TRBV4-1 and TRBJ2-5; D tentatively fits TRBD1 or TRBD2 (5 bases each). The V and J ends lost 3 bases and 6 bases respectively, with 14 bases between them. CDR1 MGHRA and CDR2 YSYEKL come from the germline V gene. The CDR3 sequence is 14 residues long. The CDR3 is CASSHGANRKTQYF. The CDR3 nucleotides are TGCGCCAGCAGCCACGGGGCTAACCGGAAGACCCAGTACTTC.

This clonotype has ten or more counts. CDR3 protein: CASSFRPGGAGNTEAFF. In DNA form, the CDR3 reads TGTGCCAGCAGTTTCCGTCCAGGGGGCGCGGGAAACACTGAAGCTTTCTTT. This chain links TRBV12-3 or TRBV12-4 with TRBJ1-1; 8 bases align to TRBD1. The length of the CDR3 is 17 residues. The trim removed 3 bases at V and 2 bases at J, leaving 11 bases unmatched.

This clonotype appeared many times. The chain combines TRBV5-6 with TRBJ1-2; 9 bases match TRBD1. Germline V CDR1 and CDR2: SGHDT, YYEEEE. The CDR3 runs to 14 residues. V lost 4 bases and J lost 8; bases outside the gene matches: 9. CDR3 in DNA: TGTGCCAGCAGCGCTGGACAGGGGTACAACGGCTACACCTTC. Its protein product is CASSAGQGYNGYTF.

V and J are TRBV9 and TRBJ1-3, with D possibly TRBD1 on 6 matching bases. The CDR3 has 16 residues. Trimming shortened V by 3 bases and J by 4 bases, and 17 bases separated the two germline ends. In germline, CDR1 is SGDLS, CDR2 YYNGEE. In DNA, the CDR3 is TGTGCCAGCAGCGGCCGACAGGAGGCGTCCGGAAACACCATATATTTT. Its protein product is CASSGRQEASGNTIYF.

The V call is TRBV19, the J call TRBJ1-5; 7 nucleotides agree with TRBD1. V was pared by 10 bases and J by 7 bases, with 10 bases of the junction left unmatched. CDR3 length: 13 amino acids. Germline CDR1 and CDR2: LNHDA and SQIVND (reference sequence). CDR3 in DNA: TGTGCCACCAGGGACAGTTTGGGCCAGCCCCAGCATTTT. Translated, it gives CATRDSLGQPQHF.

This clonotype was observed many times. The V and J genes are TRBV18 and TRBJ2-7, with D unclear. Germline V gene lookup returns CDR1 KGHSH and CDR2 LQKENI. V lost 2 bases, J lost 6 bases, and 11 bases lay in between. The CDR3 is 13 amino acids. CDR3 DNA sequence: TGTGCCAGCTCACCATGGGATTTGGGCGAGCAGTACTTC. This codes for CASSPWDLGEQYF.

This clonotype was seen at least ten times. The V and J genes are TRBV3-1 and TRBJ2-4; TRBD1 matches at 7 bases. This CDR3 is built from 18 residues. In germline, CDR1 is LGHDT, CDR2 YNNKEL (reference sequence). J was trimmed by 1 base and V by 4 bases; bases with no gene match: 13. The chain's CDR3 is CASSPLVTGLIAKNIQYF. CDR3 DNA sequence: TGTGCCAGCAGCCCCCTAGTGACAGGGCTGATTGCCAAAAACATTCAGTACTTC.

The chain has TRBV28 and TRBJ1-1, with D perhaps TRBD1 (5 bases). CDR3 size: 12 residues. V lost 5 bases, J lost 10 bases, and 14 bases lay in between. The germline V gene has CDR1 MDHEN and CDR2 SYDVKM. CDR3 in amino acids: CASSTRGGIAFF. DNA of the CDR3: TGTGCCAGCAGTACCCGGGGGGGAATAGCTTTCTTT.

As regards this clonotype: A far larger clone lies a single base away; this is likely a read error. The chain links TRBV7-9 to TRBJ2-5; TRBD2 matches 8 bases. J lost 11 bases, V lost 1 base, and 12 bases had no gene match. CDR1 and CDR2 from the germline V gene are SEHNR and FQNEAQ (reference sequence). The CDR3 spans 15 residues. The CDR3 DNA sequence: TGTGCCAGCAGCTTAGGACTAGCGCCATACAATGAGCAGTACTTC. Protein: CASSLGLAPYNEQYF.

The sample holds many counts of this clonotype. The genes are TRBV7-9 and TRBJ1-2, with D perhaps TRBD1 (5 bases). Deletions cut 0 bases from V and 4 bases from J, with 12 bases between. The CDR3 contains 15 residues. Germline CDR1 is SEHNR and CDR2 is FQNEAQ (reference sequence). This chain's CDR3 is CASSLAPGPLYGYTF. The CDR3 nucleotides are TGTGCCAGCAGCTTAGCCCCGGGACCGCTCTATGGCTACACCTTC.

The chain recombines TRBV30 with TRBJ2-1, with 9 positions matching TRBD2. Germline assignment: CDR1 GTSNPN and CDR2 SVGIG (reference sequence). After removal of 0 bases from V and 10 bases from J, the junction contained 10 bases not matched to a gene. The CDR3 is 15 residues long. CDR3 nucleotides: TGTGCCTGGAGTGTACTAGCGGGTGCCAATAGGGAGCAGTTCTTC. Its protein product is CAWSVLAGANREQFF. Full variable domain (outside the CDR3, taken from reference TRBV30 and TRBJ2-1): SQTIHQWPATLVQPVGSPLSLECTVEGTSNPNLYWYRQAAGRGLQLLFYSVGIGQISSEVPQNLSASRPQDRQFILSSKKLLLSDSGFYLCAWSVLAGANREQFFGPGTRLTVL.

This clonotype is labeled large. The chain employs TRBV10-3 and TRBJ2-6, with TRBD1 matching 8 bases. The CDR3 has 15 residues. J lost 6 bases, V lost 4 bases, and 5 bases had no gene match. Germline CDR1 ENHRY, CDR2 SYGVKD. Here the CDR3 DNA reads TGTGCCATCAGTGGAGGGACAGGACAGGCCAACGTCCTGACTTTC. This translates into CAISGGTGQANVLTF.

This clonotype was observed many times. CDR3 DNA sequence: TGCAGTGCTACGTTAGCGGGGCCAAGGTCGTCGCAGTATTTT. It yields the protein CSATLAGPRSSQYF. The chain employs TRBV20-1 and TRBJ2-3; 8 nucleotides align to TRBD2. The CDR3 is 14 residues long. Looked up from germline, CDR1 is DFQATT and CDR2 is SNEGSKA (reference sequence). V lost 4 bases and J lost 10; bases outside the gene matches: 13.

There are many counts of this clonotype. The V and J genes are TRBV5-4 and TRBJ1-1; TRBD1 is a possible D gene (6 bases). V shed 4 bases and J shed 7 bases, with 11 bases lying between them. Germline values: CDR1 SGHNT, CDR2 YYREEE (reference sequence). The CDR3 runs to 12 residues. The CDR3 here is CASSGVGGEAFF. The CDR3 bases are TGTGCCAGCAGCGGTGTAGGGGGTGAAGCTTTCTTT.